The 31 T cell receptor beta chains in this list originate from one sample, sequenced in a study of T cells in Graves' hyperthyroidism and ophthalmopathy. Amplified TCR beta CDR3 regions derived from RNA transcripts. HTBI primers were used for first-round RT-PCR of the TCR CDR3. TCRdb reprocessed the multiplex PCR reads via MiXCR and lists one record per CDR3 protein. This sample yields around 600,000 distinct CDR3 sequences, of which roughly 14% are seen a single time; 12% belongs to the top ten. Sequencing used blood. These receptors were taken from a woman between 50 and 59 years old with Graves' ophthalmopathy.

CDR3 protein: CASSLDTFGYGYTF. Here the CDR3 DNA reads TGTGCCAGCAGCCTAGACACCTTTGGTTATGGCTACACCTTC. This chain uses TRBV12-3 or TRBV12-4 with TRBJ1-2; D call uncertain. Trimming took 6 bases from V and 5 from J, leaving 16 bases between them. This CDR3 spans 14 amino acids.

This clonotype was recorded at least ten times. The chain employs TRBV20-1 and TRBJ2-7; a weak D match, TRBD2 (5 bases). The V gene lost 1 base and the J gene lost 0 bases, with 7 bases spanning the gap. This CDR3 has 13 amino acids. Germline assignment: CDR1 DFQATT and CDR2 SNEGSKA (reference sequence). The chain's CDR3 is CSARATISYEQYF. CDR3 bases: TGCAGTGCTAGAGCGACTATCTCCTACGAGCAGTACTTC.

This clonotype was counted many times. An end of the junction differs from the germline gene, which may be a read error. The chain combines TRBV29-1 with TRBJ2-5; the D gene is possibly TRBD1 (6 bases). Germline V CDR1 and CDR2: SQVTM, ANQGSEA. The CDR3 contains 12 residues. The CDR3 DNA is TGCAGCGCCTTATCCGAGGGGGAGATCCAGTACTTC. Protein sequence: CSALSEGEIQYF.

This clonotype was recorded many times. The chain has TRBV12-3 or TRBV12-4 and TRBJ1-5, with 7 bases matching TRBD1. CDR3 length equals 17 residues. Losses at the gene ends were 7 bases for V and 0 bases for J; bases not matched to a gene: 12. The CDR3 protein is CASNPPGQINSNQPQHF. CDR3 DNA sequence: TGTGCCAGCAATCCCCCGGGACAGATAAATAGCAATCAGCCCCAGCATTTT.

This clonotype was observed at least ten times. The chain has TRBV2 and TRBJ2-1; D remains ambiguous. The CDR3 is 16 amino acids. V was clipped by 3 bases and J by 0 bases, with 12 bases between them. Germline V CDR1 and CDR2: SNHLY, FYNNEI. The CDR3 DNA sequence: TGTGCCAGCAGTGAGGAGATTCCTAGCTCCTACAATGAGCAGTTCTTC. It codes for CASSEEIPSSYNEQFF. The full variable domain, its missing parts supplied by reference TRBV2 and TRBJ2-1, is EPEVTQTPSHQVTQMGQEVILRCVPISNHLYFYWYRQILGQKVEFLVSFYNNEISEKSEIFDDQFSVERPDGSNFTLKIRSTKLEDSAMYFCASSEEIPSSYNEQFFGPGTRLTVL.

This clonotype was counted between two and nine times. The V call is TRBV9, the J call TRBJ2-6; D unclear. CDR1 SGDLS and CDR2 YYNGEE come from the germline V gene. The V end was cut by 4 bases, the J end by 2 bases, with 10 bases between. The CDR3 is 15 amino acids. The CDR3 region has the DNA TGTGCCAGCAGCATCAAGATAACTGGGGCCAACGTCCTGACTTTC. Protein sequence: CASSIKITGANVLTF.

This clonotype was seen ten or more times. The chain combines TRBV12-3 or TRBV12-4 with TRBJ2-5, with 8 positions matching TRBD1. V lost 5 bases to trimming and J lost 6 bases; unmatched junction nucleotides: 11. The CDR3 is made up of 15 amino acids. The CDR3 region is CASSVWGQEGKTQYF. CDR3 bases: TGTGCCAGCAGTGTGTGGGGACAGGAGGGAAAGACCCAGTACTTC.

Ten or more counts support this clonotype. This chain links TRBV10-3 with TRBJ1-2, with 7 bases fitting TRBD1. Trimming took 6 bases from V and 5 from J; bases not matched to a gene: 6. CDR1 and CDR2 from the germline V gene are ENHRY and SYGVKD. The length of the CDR3 is 13 residues. CDR3 residues: CAIRGQAGYGYTF. DNA of the CDR3: TGTGCCATCAGAGGACAGGCTGGGTATGGCTACACCTTC.

In this sample, this clonotype turned up many times. The chain combines TRBV28 with TRBJ2-7; a weak D match, TRBD2 (6 bases). V dropped 6 bases and J dropped 6 bases, with 18 bases sitting between them. This CDR3 comprises 14 residues. The germline V gene encodes CDR1 MDHEN and CDR2 SYDVKM. In DNA form, the CDR3 reads TGTGCCAGCAGCAATCCGGGACTGCCTTCCGAGCAGTACTTC. Its translation: CASSNPGLPSEQYF.

This clonotype was counted ten times or more. J is TRBJ2-2 and V is TRBV9; no reliable D call. Germline-derived CDR1 and CDR2 are SGDLS and YYNGEE. The V gene lost 5 bases and the J gene lost 0 bases, with 5 bases spanning the gap. The CDR3 runs to 13 residues. The CDR3 coding sequence is TGTGCCAGCAGGGTCGCGAACACCGGGGAGCTGTTTTTT. This translates into CASRVANTGELFF.

There are many counts of this clonotype. The J gene is TRBJ2-2, the V gene TRBV7-8, with D perhaps TRBD1 (5 bases). Germline lookup yields CDR1 SGHVS and CDR2 FQNEAQ. The CDR3 covers 15 residues. The V gene lost 1 base and the J gene lost 4 bases, with 10 bases spanning the gap. The CDR3 region has the DNA TGTGCCAGCAGCTTAGGCAGGGTTGGCACCGGGGAGCTGTTTTTT. This gives the protein CASSLGRVGTGELFF.

This clonotype was detected only a few times. The chain combines TRBV6-2 or TRBV6-3 with TRBJ2-1; no firm D call. CDR3 length equals 14 residues. V gave up 2 bases and J gave up 6 bases, with 11 bases separating them. Germline CDR1 and CDR2: MNHEY and SVGEGT. The CDR3 sequence: CASSYRVRSNEQFF. CDR3 coding DNA: TGTGCCAGCAGTTACCGAGTTAGGAGCAATGAGCAGTTCTTC.

This clonotype came up many times. The V gene is TRBV15, the J gene TRBJ1-1; TRBD1 aligns across 9 bases. Per germline, CDR1 LNHNV and CDR2 YYDKDF (reference sequence). After removal of 6 bases from V and 3 bases from J, the junction contained 23 bases not matched to a gene. The CDR3 loop spans 20 amino acids. CDR3 region: CATRGLGTGLTNFFDTEAFF. The CDR3, as DNA: TGTGCCACCAGAGGGTTGGGGACAGGGCTTACGAATTTTTTCGACACTGAAGCTTTCTTT.

This clonotype was detected many times. The chain combines TRBV11-1 with TRBJ1-2; D call uncertain. The CDR3 is 15 residues long. Germline V gives CDR1 SGHAT, CDR2 FQDESV (reference sequence). Trimming took off 5 bases at V and 5 bases at J, with 18 bases between the two ends. CDR3 sequence: CASSTAIAPTYGYTF. CDR3 sequence (DNA): TGTGCCAGCAGCACAGCCATCGCTCCGACATATGGCTACACCTTC.

This clonotype was found many times. The chain joins TRBV7-2 to TRBJ2-7, with 15 bases that match TRBD2. The trim removed 5 bases at V and 3 bases at J, leaving 5 bases unmatched. This CDR3 has 16 amino acids. Germline CDR1 reads SGHTA; CDR2 reads FQGNSA. DNA for the CDR3: TGTGCCAGCAGCGGGGGGACTAGCGGGAGGCTCTACGAGCAGTACTTC. It encodes CASSGGTSGRLYEQYF.

The chain employs TRBV5-1 and TRBJ2-3; tentative D call: TRBD2 (6 bases). V was shortened by 0 bases and J by 1 base, with 12 bases between the two germline ends. From germline, CDR1 is SGHRS and CDR2 YFSETQ. The CDR3 runs 16 residues. CDR3 DNA sequence: TGCGCCAGCAGCTTGGGGACTACCGCAGGCACAGATACGCAGTATTTT. Its translation: CASSLGTTAGTDTQYF.

In this sample, this clonotype turned up a few times. This chain connects TRBV6-1 to TRBJ2-1; 9 bases align to TRBD2. J lost 9 bases, V lost 5 bases, and 5 bases had no gene match. Per germline, CDR1 MNHNS and CDR2 SASEGT. The CDR3 is 13 amino acids. CDR3 coding DNA: TGTGCCAGCAGTTATTTGACTAGCGGTGAGCAGTTCTTC. Translation gives CASSYLTSGEQFF.

This clonotype was counted a few times. The chain links TRBV9 to TRBJ2-7; 8 bases fit TRBD2. The CDR3 sequence is 15 residues long. V gave up 0 bases and J gave up 3 bases; unmatched junction bases: 5. Germline values: CDR1 SGDLS, CDR2 YYNGEE. The CDR3 loop reads CASSVVMAGGYEQYF. CDR3 DNA sequence: TGTGCCAGCAGCGTAGTAATGGCGGGAGGCTACGAGCAGTACTTC.

This chain connects TRBV7-2 to TRBJ1-4; TRBD1 matches at 10 bases. Germline CDR1 SGHTA, CDR2 FQGNSA. Unmatched junction bases numbered 4, after V lost 1 base and J lost 5 bases. There are 16 residues in the CDR3. The CDR3 spells CASSLVPGQGNEKLFF. CDR3 sequence (DNA): TGTGCCAGCAGCTTAGTTCCGGGACAGGGGAATGAAAAACTGTTTTTT.

At least ten counts were recorded for this clonotype. The rearrangement joins TRBV11-2 to TRBJ2-7; 7 bases match TRBD1. In germline, CDR1 is SGHAT, CDR2 FQNNGV. The V segment lost 5 bases and the J segment 4 bases; nucleotides outside the gene matches: 14. The CDR3 is made up of 16 amino acids. The chain's CDR3 is CASSHRTGFRLYEQYF. The CDR3 DNA reads TGTGCCAGCAGCCACCGGACAGGTTTTCGTTTATACGAGCAGTACTTC.

In this sample, this clonotype turned up a few times. This chain uses TRBV10-3 with TRBJ2-1; D unclear. The CDR3 totals 15 residues. Between the trimmed V and J ends, which lost 3 bases and 3 bases, there was a span of 12 bases. Germline V gene lookup returns CDR1 ENHRY and CDR2 SYGVKD. CDR3 sequence reads: CAISERAPIYNEQFF. The CDR3 bases are TGTGCCATCAGTGAAAGAGCACCGATCTACAATGAGCAGTTCTTC.

This clonotype was seen a few times. The chain couples TRBV19 to TRBJ1-1; D not certain. This CDR3 spans 14 amino acids. Germline V gives CDR1 LNHDA, CDR2 SQIVND (reference sequence). The ends were cut back, 5 bases at V and 8 bases at J, with 18 bases in the middle. In DNA, the CDR3 is TGTGCCAGTAGTCCCGGGAGCCGACTGGCAGAAGCTTTCTTT. Encoded protein: CASSPGSRLAEAFF.

This clonotype came up a few times. The chain joins TRBV20-1 to TRBJ1-3; 7 bases align to TRBD1. Germline trimming cut 3 bases from V and 2 bases from J; bases unmatched to any gene: 10. Germline-derived CDR1 and CDR2 are DFQATT and SNEGSKA (reference sequence). CDR3 length equals 16 residues. CDR3 in DNA: TGCAGTGCTAGTCAAGGCCCCACAGGGGCTGGAAACACCATATATTTT. Its protein product is CSASQGPTGAGNTIYF.

This chain connects TRBV5-1 to TRBJ2-5; TRBD1 matches 8 bases. CDR3 length: 14 amino acids. V shed 3 bases, J shed 3 bases, and the junction held 4 bases outside the gene matches. Germline CDR1 SGHRS, CDR2 YFSETQ. The CDR3 region is CASSSVGQEETQYF. CDR3 nucleotides: TGCGCCAGCAGCTCTGTGGGACAGGAAGAGACCCAGTACTTC.

This clonotype has ten or more counts. The V gene is TRBV7-2, the J gene TRBJ2-5, with 8 bases that match TRBD2. Germline CDR1 is SGHTA and CDR2 is FQGNSA. The CDR3 is 15 residues long. V lost 5 bases to trimming and J lost 5 bases; unmatched junction nucleotides: 10. CDR3 protein: CASSVNKRERETQYF. The CDR3 bases are TGTGCCAGCAGCGTAAATAAGCGGGAGCGGGAGACCCAGTACTTC.

Only a few counts were recorded for this clonotype. The chain uses TRBV4-2 and TRBJ2-7; D may correspond to TRBD1 or TRBD2 (6 bases each). This CDR3 spans 15 amino acids. V shed 7 bases and J shed 0 bases, with 16 bases lying between them. Germline CDR1 reads LGHNA; CDR2 reads YNFKEQ. CDR3 protein: CASTPDRGDSYEQYF. In DNA form, the CDR3 reads TGTGCCAGCACCCCAGATAGGGGGGACTCCTACGAGCAGTACTTC.

This clonotype came up a few times. V usage is TRBV19 and J usage is TRBJ2-1; the match to TRBD2 covers 7 bases. CDR1 is LNHDA, CDR2 SQIVND, per germline (reference sequence). The CDR3 length is 16 residues. The trim removed 6 bases at V and 9 bases at J, leaving 17 bases unmatched. The CDR3 nucleotides are TGTGCCAGTAGGGCGGAAGCGGGACTACCATCGAGTGAGCAGTTCTTC. Protein sequence: CASRAEAGLPSSEQFF.

This clonotype was counted at least ten times. CDR3: CASSRSGHKNTEAFF. The CDR3 nucleotides read TGTGCCAGCTCACGGTCTGGGCACAAGAACACTGAAGCTTTCTTT. The chain recombines TRBV18 with TRBJ1-1, with D unclear. CDR1 KGHSH and CDR2 LQKENI come from the germline V gene. This CDR3 contains 15 residues. V lost 4 bases and J 1 base, leaving 13 bases between the germline ends.

This clonotype came up a few times. The rearrangement uses TRBV9 and TRBJ1-5, with D perhaps TRBD1 (5 bases). The CDR3 has 15 residues. Germline V gene sequence: CDR1 SGDLS, CDR2 YYNGEE. V was pared by 0 bases and J by 0 bases, with 7 bases between. CDR3 region: CASSVGTNSNQPQHF. The CDR3 coding sequence is TGTGCCAGCAGCGTAGGGACAAATAGCAATCAGCCCCAGCATTTT.

This clonotype occurred a few times. The chain recombines TRBV10-3 with TRBJ2-1; tentatively, D is TRBD2 (6 bases). Per germline, CDR1 ENHRY and CDR2 SYGVKD. V was shortened by 0 bases and J by 9 bases, with 21 bases between the two germline ends. This CDR3 has 17 residues. CDR3 protein: CAISESGFSGSPREQFF. The CDR3 bases are TGTGCCATCAGTGAGTCGGGTTTCTCCGGGAGTCCCCGTGAGCAGTTCTTC.

Ten or more counts support this clonotype. This CDR3 is CSARDPGGPSTYEQYF. The CDR3 bases are TGCAGTGCTAGAGACCCGGGAGGACCTTCCACCTACGAGCAGTACTTC. V usage is TRBV20-1 and J usage is TRBJ2-7; TRBD2 matches at 7 bases. The CDR3 contains 16 residues. Germline CDR1 and CDR2: DFQATT and SNEGSKA (reference sequence). The V gene end was trimmed by 0 bases and the J gene end by 2 bases; junction bases not matched to a gene: 10.